Sequencing of this T cell receptor beta chain was carried out in a study of cytomegalovirus exposure and HLA in healthy donors. The V gene's germline CDR1 is SNHLY and CDR2 FYNNEI. Germline trimming cut 1 base from V and 11 bases from J; bases unmatched to any gene: 0. This CDR3 is 11 amino acids long. The PCR made use of 60 Vbeta and 13 Jbeta primers. The protocol was immunoSEQ multiplex PCR, while the TCRdb copy is restricted to in-frame clones and leaves out a portion. The table includes some 150,000 clones, around 60% detected once. Material for sequencing was PBMCs. This TCR derives from a woman aged 55-70 years in good health and CMV-seropositive. The chain has TRBV2 and TRBJ1-1; 8 bases map to TRBD1. The CDR3 DNA follows: TGTGCCAGCAGTGAAGGGACAGGGGCTTTCTTT. It translates to CASSEGTGAFF.